The 6 T cell receptor beta chains listed next were all sequenced from one sample in a study of blood T cell repertoires in COVID-19 (dated by TCRdb to the early 2020s). Library preparation employed the immunoSEQ multiplex PCR assay. Held by TCRdb, this immuneACCESS table contains in-frame sequences only and omits some clones. Under half of the omission traces to an unresolved V gene where checked; the cause of the rest is unknown. Counted in this sample were about 130,000 clones; roughly 91% of them appeared once. The ten top clones hold approximately 4.5% of the sample. The sequenced sample consisted of peripheral blood. These receptors originate from a man between 60 and 75 years old with COVID-19, enrolled during active disease.

This clone was picked up a small number of times. The CDR3 sequence: CASSPIPGYDGYTF. Written as DNA, the CDR3 is TGTGCCAGCTCACCCATCCCAGGGTATGATGGCTACACCTTC. The chain couples TRBV18 to TRBJ1-2; possibly TRBD1 for D (5 bases). Germline CDR1 KGHSH, CDR2 LQKENI. V lost 3 bases and J 6 bases, leaving 14 bases between the germline ends. The CDR3 sequence is 14 residues long.

The chain joins TRBV9 to TRBJ2-3; tentative D call: TRBD1 (6 bases). The V gene's germline CDR1 is SGDLS and CDR2 YYNGEE. The CDR3 is 16 residues long. Trimming pared 4 bases from V and 1 base from J, leaving 16 bases between. The CDR3 DNA reads TGTGCCAGCAGCAGCCGAGGACAGACCCGCACAGATACGCAGTATTTT. Its protein is CASSSRGQTRTDTQYF.

The chain links TRBV6-5 to TRBJ2-1; TRBD1 matches 9 bases. Germline V lookup: CDR1 MNHEY, CDR2 SVGAGI. CDR3 length: 14 amino acids. V was pared by 8 bases and J by 7 bases, with 9 bases of the junction left unmatched. Here the CDR3 reads CASVLDRGRNEQFF. CDR3 DNA sequence: TGTGCCAGCGTCCTGGACAGGGGTCGGAATGAGCAGTTCTTC.

The V call is TRBV7-3, the J call TRBJ1-5; possibly TRBD1 for D (6 bases). The germline V gene has CDR1 SGHTA and CDR2 FQGTGA. The V and J ends lost 5 bases and 1 base respectively, with 18 bases between them. This CDR3 comprises 17 residues. The CDR3, as DNA: TGTGCCAGCAGCCGACGATACGGCAGGGGAAGCAATCAGCCCCAGCATTTT. Translating gives CASSRRYGRGSNQPQHF.

The chain employs TRBV6-1 and TRBJ1-2, with TRBD1 matching over 8 bases. J lost 2 bases, V lost 6 bases, and 8 bases had no gene match. Germline-derived CDR1 and CDR2 are MNHNS and SASEGT. The CDR3 runs 15 residues. CDR3 protein: CASRESGQANYGYTF. DNA for the CDR3: TGTGCCAGCAGGGAATCGGGACAGGCCAACTATGGCTACACCTTC.

The chain links TRBV30 to TRBJ1-3; D remains unclear. The CDR3 covers 14 residues. With 5 bases removed from V and 0 bases from J, the gap between germline ends came to 11 bases. The V gene's germline CDR1 is GTSNPN and CDR2 SVGIG (reference sequence). CDR3 sequence reads: CAWGPGISGNTIYF. The CDR3 DNA sequence: TGTGCCTGGGGCCCAGGCATCTCTGGAAACACCATATATTTT.